This is a list of T cell receptor beta chains from one sample in a study of blood T cell repertoires in COVID-19. Repertoires were generated with immunoSEQ multiplex PCR, while TCRdb's copy carries only in-frame clones and drops some. Of roughly 170,000 clones listed, around nine tenths are singletons. The specimen was peripheral blood. The receptors were sampled from a woman in her 70s with COVID-19, enrolled during active disease. CDR3s leave out the opening cysteine and the closing phenylalanine or tryptophan.

V,CDR3
TRBV29-1,SGRVAGAEQF
TRBV7-9,ASSLVSGVEAEAF
TRBV28,ASSRDRATGELF
TRBV30,AWSVGDYSNIQY
TRBV11-2,ASSLVRGTEAF
TRBV21-1,ASSTSRRGSGETQY
TRBV15,ATSREDWEETQY
TRBV6-1,ASSEAPGVTDTQY
TRBV29-1,SVTPEADTEAF
TRBV6-5,ASRAMNQPQH
TRBV6-5,ASSYTNRGGYGYT
TRBV3-1/TRBV3-2,ASSQGRLDGTGELF
TRBV5-4,ASRLDMREAGELF
TRBV29-1,SAHRGRGYGYT
TRBV28,ASSLVGGFSYEQY